This is a list of T cell receptor beta chains from one sample in a study of T cell responses to AZD1222 COVID-19 vaccine. TCRdb's copy holds only in-frame clones and misses some; the assay was immunoSEQ multiplex PCR. The data hold approximately 150,000 clones, with approximately 93% observed a single time. The material was peripheral blood, obtained on day 0 of AZD1222 vaccination. The receptors here all came from an adult in good health. CDR3s include the opening cysteine and the closing phenylalanine or tryptophan. D genes are given only for firm matches. The size of a clone is reported for some rows only, either as once, few or many, or as a class for expanded clones.

length	J	size	V	D	CDR3	DNA
12	TRBJ1-2	NA	TRBV18	NA	CASSPAGTGYTF	TGTGCCAGCTCACCAGCAGGTACTGGCTACACCTTC
11	TRBJ2-5	NA	TRBV29-1	NA	CSAPFGETQYF	TGCAGCGCCCCCTTCGGGGAGACCCAGTACTTC
14	TRBJ2-6	NA	TRBV6-5	NA	CASSFNSGANVLTF	TGTGCCAGCAGCTTTAACTCTGGGGCCAACGTCCTGACTTTC
16	TRBJ1-2	NA	TRBV7-9	TRBD1	CASSLGLDRGARGYTF	TGTGCCAGCAGCTTAGGGCTGGACAGGGGAGCAAGGGGCTACACCTTC
15	TRBJ1-1	NA	TRBV15	TRBD1	CATSRDLDRAPEAFF	TGTGCCACCAGCAGAGATCTCGACAGGGCCCCTGAAGCTTTCTTT
14	TRBJ1-5	NA	TRBV5-4	NA	CASSLGTGNQPQHF	TGTGCCAGCAGCTTGGGGACAGGCAATCAGCCCCAGCATTTT
15	TRBJ2-2	NA	TRBV9	NA	CASSVAGSNTGELFF	TGTGCCAGCAGCGTAGCTGGCAGCAACACCGGGGAGCTGTTTTTT
15	TRBJ1-2	NA	TRBV7-2	NA	CASSLWGSGVYGYTF	TGTGCCAGCAGCTTATGGGGTTCGGGGGTCTATGGCTACACCTTC
14	TRBJ2-7	NA	TRBV6-6	NA	CASSLTGNSYEQYF	TGTGCCAGCAGTTTGACAGGTAACTCCTACGAGCAGTACTTC
15	TRBJ2-7	NA	TRBV7-2	NA	CASSSGTGLSYEQYF	TGTGCCAGCAGCTCCGGAACCGGGCTATCTTACGAGCAGTACTTC
15	TRBJ1-1	NA	TRBV9	TRBD1	CASSADRGANVEAFF	TGTGCCAGCAGCGCAGACAGGGGCGCCAATGTTGAAGCTTTCTTT
13	TRBJ1-1	once	TRBV11-1	NA	CASSLSVDTEAFF	TGTGCCAGCAGCTTGAGCGTGGACACTGAAGCTTTCTTT
14	TRBJ1-5	once	TRBV27	TRBD1	CASSFQGAGQPQHF	TGTGCCAGCAGTTTCCAGGGGGCTGGACAGCCCCAGCATTTT
12	TRBJ1-2	NA	TRBV25-1	NA	CASSEIGLGYTF	TGTGCCAGCAGTGAAATAGGACTTGGCTACACCTTC
15	TRBJ1-5	NA	TRBV4-2	NA	CASSPLEGSNQPQHF	TGTGCCAGCAGCCCATTAGAAGGCTCCAATCAGCCCCAGCATTTT
15	TRBJ2-1	NA	TRBV27	TRBD2	CASSFGGRAYNEQFF	TGTGCCAGCAGTTTTGGCGGGAGGGCCTACAATGAGCAGTTCTTC
12	TRBJ2-1	NA	TRBV6-6	NA	CASSHSYNEQFF	TGTGCCAGCAGCCACTCCTACAATGAGCAGTTCTTC
12	TRBJ2-7	NA	TRBV30	NA	CAWSGGGYEQYF	TGTGCCTGGAGTGGAGGGGGTTACGAGCAGTACTTC
14	TRBJ2-1	NA	TRBV28	NA	CASTVSGSYNEQFF	TGTGCCAGCACAGTCTCCGGCTCCTACAATGAGCAGTTCTTC
12	TRBJ1-5	NA	TRBV7-6	NA	CASSLAGQPQHF	TGTGCCAGCAGCTTAGCGGGCCAGCCCCAGCATTTT
12	TRBJ1-2	NA	TRBV29-1	NA	CSVRAGNYGYTF	TGCAGCGTCAGGGCTGGAAACTATGGCTACACCTTC
14	TRBJ1-2	NA	TRBV28	TRBD1	CASTRTGRSYGYTF	TGTGCCAGCACGAGGACAGGGCGTAGTTATGGCTACACCTTC
15	TRBJ1-1	NA	TRBV27	NA	CASSLVFGGNTEAFF	TGTGCCAGCAGTTTAGTGTTCGGAGGGAACACTGAAGCTTTCTTT
14	TRBJ2-4	NA	TRBV9	TRBD1	CASSREGQGNIQYF	TGTGCCAGCAGCAGAGAAGGACAGGGGAACATTCAGTACTTC
14	TRBJ1-5	NA	TRBV10-2	NA	CASSGGGGGQPQHF	TGCGCCAGCAGTGGTGGAGGGGGAGGTCAGCCCCAGCATTTT
13	TRBJ2-7	NA	TRBV27	NA	CASSLSVNYEQYF	TGTGCCAGCAGTTTATCCGTCAATTACGAGCAGTACTTC
14	TRBJ2-1	NA	TRBV4-1	NA	CASSQDGSYNEQFF	TGCGCCAGCAGCCAAGACGGCTCGTACAATGAGCAGTTCTTC
14	TRBJ2-1	NA	TRBV28	NA	CASSSPGTVNEQFF	TGTGCCAGCAGTTCACCCGGGACGGTAAATGAGCAGTTCTTC
13	TRBJ1-5	NA	TRBV28	NA	CASSLTELGAQHF	TGTGCCAGCAGTTTGACCGAGTTGGGCGCCCAGCATTTT
17	TRBJ1-5	NA	TRBV19	NA	CASSNGGLLNSNQPQHF	TGTGCCAGTAGTAATGGGGGGCTCCTTAATAGCAATCAGCCCCAGCATTTT
13	TRBJ1-6	NA	TRBV18	TRBD1	CASSGQINSPLHF	TGTGCCAGCTCGGGACAGATTAATTCACCCCTCCACTTT
16	TRBJ2-2	once	TRBV19	TRBD1	CASSIRTGGNTGELFF	TGTGCCAGTAGTATACGGACAGGGGGCAACACCGGGGAGCTGTTTTTT
15	TRBJ1-2	NA	TRBV7-8	NA	CASSSLGDGEYGYTF	TGTGCCAGCAGCTCACTCGGGGACGGAGAATATGGCTACACCTTC
16	TRBJ2-6	NA	TRBV5-1	NA	CASSLNRASGANVLTF	TGCGCCAGCAGCCTCAACAGGGCCTCTGGGGCCAACGTCCTGACTTTC
15	TRBJ2-7	once	TRBV11-3	NA	CASSSQGGLLYEQYF	TGTGCCAGCAGCTCGCAAGGGGGGTTGCTCTACGAGCAGTACTTC
13	TRBJ1-1	NA	TRBV27	NA	CASKYFTNTEAFF	TGTGCCAGCAAATATTTTACGAACACTGAAGCTTTCTTT
12	TRBJ1-1	NA	TRBV6-5	NA	CASNQGNTEAFF	TGTGCCAGCAACCAGGGGAACACTGAAGCTTTCTTT
15	TRBJ1-3	NA	TRBV7-2	NA	CASSYYTGDYDTIYF	TGTGCCAGCAGTTACTACACAGGAGATTATGACACCATATATTTT
12	TRBJ1-5	NA	TRBV24-1	NA	CATSDLLGPRHF	TGTGCCACCAGTGATTTGTTAGGACCCAGGCATTTT
15	TRBJ2-5	NA	TRBV7-6	TRBD2	CASSQLAGGGKTQYF	TGTGCCAGCAGCCAATTAGCGGGAGGGGGGAAGACCCAGTACTTC
15	TRBJ1-6	NA	TRBV13	NA	CASSEGGRENSPLHF	TGTGCCAGCAGCGAGGGGGGCAGGGAGAATTCACCCCTCCACTTT
17	TRBJ2-3	NA	TRBV4-1	NA	CASSQEILAASTDTQYF	TGCGCCAGCAGCCAAGAGATCTTAGCGGCTAGCACAGATACGCAGTATTTT
12	TRBJ1-2	few	TRBV5-5	NA	CASSLVGSGYTF	TGTGCCAGCAGCTTGGTGGGTTCTGGCTACACCTTC
14	TRBJ2-7	NA	TRBV19	NA	CASSPQLVSYEQYF	TGTGCCAGTAGTCCACAGTTAGTCTCCTACGAGCAGTACTTC